One and the same sample provided the 30 T cell receptor beta chains below, sequenced in a study of Ad26.COV2.S vaccination and SARS-CoV-2 variants (dated by TCRdb to the early 2020s). Libraries were built with the immunoSEQ multiplex PCR assay. This immuneACCESS table, as held by TCRdb, lists in-frame sequences with V and J called but not all clones. Of the missing ones, under half trace to an unresolved V gene in checked studies; the others have no known cause. This sample comprises hundreds of thousands of clones, 80% to 90% of them detected only once. Roughly 3.6% of the sample rests with the top ten. The meaning of the sample's treatment or condition label: around 19 received Ad26.COV2.S at low or high dose, single or two shots; 5 received placebo; per-sample allocation not given. Repertoires of vaccine and placebo recipients were sequenced from samples taken on day 63 after the first injection.

The starting material was peripheral blood, obtained in a trial of Ad26.COV2.S vaccine versus placebo. Every receptor here comes from a person between 18 and 65 years old who received the Ad26.COV2.S COVID-19 vaccine or a placebo.

The V gene is TRBV28, the J gene TRBJ1-2, with 9 bases aligning to TRBD1. CDR1 and CDR2 (germline): MDHEN, SYDVKM. The CDR3 covers 14 residues. After removal of 6 bases from V and 8 bases from J, the junction contained 10 bases not matched to a gene. CDR3 DNA: TGTGCCAGCAGACCCCTCGACAGGGGGGGAGGCTACACCTTC. It specifies CASRPLDRGGGYTF.

A single count supports this clone. The rearrangement joins TRBV15 to TRBJ1-1; possible D gene TRBD1, 6 bases. In germline, CDR1 is LNHNV, CDR2 YYDKDF (reference sequence). Trimming stripped 7 bases from V and 0 bases from J, with 12 bases between. The CDR3 consists of 14 residues. The CDR3 reads CATTVDSLNTEAFF. DNA for the CDR3: TGTGCCACCACCGTGGACAGCCTGAACACTGAAGCTTTCTTT.

The chain links TRBV3-1 (or the pseudogene TRBV3-2) to TRBJ2-2, with D uncertain. This CDR3 has 13 residues. The germline V gene has CDR1 LGHDT and CDR2 YNNKEL (reference sequence). The V end was cut by 11 bases, the J end by 3 bases, with 13 bases between. CDR3 sequence reads: CACSPRHTGELFF. The CDR3 DNA sequence: TGTGCCTGCTCCCCGAGGCACACCGGGGAGCTGTTTTTT.

This chain joins TRBV6-5 and TRBJ1-3; D gene unclear. Trimming pared 7 bases from V and 2 bases from J, leaving 12 bases between. CDR1 and CDR2 (germline): MNHEY, SVGAGI. CDR3 length equals 14 residues. The CDR3 nucleotides read TGTGCCAGCAATTTACTGACCGCTGGAAACACCATATATTTT. It translates to CASNLLTAGNTIYF.

This chain uses TRBV5-1 with TRBJ2-1; possibly TRBD2 for D (6 bases). Trimming removed 3 bases at V and 0 bases at J, with 13 bases between. The germline V gene has CDR1 SGHRS and CDR2 YFSETQ. This CDR3 comprises 16 residues. CDR3 region: CASSSGTLSSYNEQFF. Here the CDR3 DNA reads TGCGCCAGCAGCTCCGGGACTTTGAGCTCCTACAATGAGCAGTTCTTC.

The chain carries TRBV5-1 and TRBJ2-7; 9 bases map to TRBD1. The CDR3 totals 14 residues. CDR1 SGHRS and CDR2 YFSETQ come from the germline V gene. The junction had 5 bases not matched to a gene; V was cut back by 4 bases and J by 3 bases. The CDR3 loop reads CASSTGQGLYEQYF. CDR3 nucleotide sequence: TGCGCCAGCAGCACAGGACAGGGGCTCTACGAGCAGTACTTC.

The chain carries TRBV7-9 and TRBJ1-5; D unresolved. Trimming removed 5 bases at V and 4 bases at J, with 12 bases between. In germline, CDR1 is SEHNR, CDR2 FQNEAQ (reference sequence). The CDR3 totals 14 residues. CDR3 protein: CASSMSVANQPQHF. CDR3 coding DNA: TGTGCCAGCAGCATGAGCGTGGCAAATCAGCCCCAGCATTTT. Drawing the rest from reference TRBV7-9 and TRBJ1-5, the complete variable domain is DTGVSQNPRHKITKRGQNVTFRCDPISEHNRLYWYRQTLGQGPEFLTYFQNEAQLEKSRLLSDRFSAERPKGSFSTLEIQRTEQGDSAMYLCASSMSVANQPQHFGDGTRLSIL.

The chain links TRBV29-1 to TRBJ1-1; D is uncertain. CDR3 length: 14 residues. Germline V lookup: CDR1 SQVTM, CDR2 ANQGSEA. With 2 bases removed from V and 3 bases from J, the gap between germline ends came to 13 bases. CDR3 in amino acids: CSVENRGSYTEAFF. As DNA, the CDR3 is TGCAGCGTTGAAAATCGGGGAAGCTACACTGAAGCTTTCTTT.

The V and J genes are TRBV2 and TRBJ1-1; no firm D call. Trimming removed 1 base at V and 11 bases at J, with 8 bases between. Germline assignment: CDR1 SNHLY and CDR2 FYNNEI. The CDR3 covers 11 residues. The CDR3, as DNA: TGTGCCAGCAGTGAAGGGGGAGAGGCTTTCTTT. Protein sequence: CASSEGGEAFF.

About this clone: Other nucleotide sequences in the sample specify the same CDR3. V usage is TRBV5-4 and J usage is TRBJ2-5; no definite D call. The germline CDR1 and CDR2 sequences are SGHNT and YYREEE (reference sequence). The V and J ends lost 1 base and 5 bases respectively, with 6 bases between them. The CDR3 is 12 residues long. CDR3 coding DNA: TGTGCCAGCAGCTTGATTAGCGAGACCCAGTACTTC. This codes for CASSLISETQYF.

This chain uses TRBV4-2 with TRBJ1-6; no reliable D call. The CDR3 consists of 11 residues. Trimming cost V 2 bases and J 7 bases, with 0 bases left between them. Germline CDR1 and CDR2: LGHNA and YNFKEQ. CDR3 bases: TGTGCCAGCAGCCAAAATTCACCCCTCCACTTT. Translation: CASSQNSPLHF.

This chain joins TRBV30 and TRBJ1-5; the match to TRBD1 covers 8 bases. Germline CDR1 and CDR2: GTSNPN and SVGIG (reference sequence). Trimming cost V 2 bases and J 0 bases; bases outside gene matches: 6. The CDR3 contains 16 residues. The CDR3 loop reads CAWSKRQGPSNQPQHF. The CDR3 DNA is TGTGCCTGGAGTAAAAGACAGGGGCCTAGCAATCAGCCCCAGCATTTT.

The chain recombines TRBV6-2 or TRBV6-3 with TRBJ1-5, with D tentatively TRBD1 (6 bases). The CDR3 contains 14 residues. Germline-derived CDR1 and CDR2 are MNHEY and SVGEGT. Trimming cost V 4 bases and J 4 bases, with 11 bases left between them. The CDR3 sequence: CASSSFGQNQPQHF. DNA of the CDR3: TGTGCCAGCAGTTCTTTTGGACAGAATCAGCCCCAGCATTTT.

The chain joins TRBV4-3 to TRBJ1-2; possible D gene TRBD1, 5 bases. The CDR3 has 16 amino acids. Per the germline V gene, CDR1 is LGHNA and CDR2 is YSLEER. V shed 1 base and J shed 4 bases, with 16 bases lying between them. CDR3 sequence: CASSQVRGGGSYGYTF. CDR3 DNA sequence: TGCGCCAGCAGCCAAGTGAGGGGTGGGGGTAGCTATGGCTACACCTTC.

V usage is TRBV30 and J usage is TRBJ2-7; D unresolved. V was trimmed by 0 bases and J by 4 bases, leaving 10 bases between them. Per the germline V gene, CDR1 is GTSNPN and CDR2 is SVGIG (reference sequence). This CDR3 comprises 13 residues. The CDR3 DNA sequence: TGTGCCTGGAGTGTTGGTACCATTTACGAGCAGTACTTC. It yields the protein CAWSVGTIYEQYF.

The J gene is TRBJ2-1, the V gene TRBV5-1, with a tentative D call TRBD2 (6 bases). Looked up from germline, CDR1 is SGHRS and CDR2 is YFSETQ. V was clipped by 2 bases and J by 8 bases, with 8 bases between them. This CDR3 has 12 residues. The CDR3 is CASSLGGDEQFF. The CDR3 DNA is TGCGCCAGCAGCTTAGGAGGGGATGAGCAGTTCTTC.

The rearrangement uses TRBV19 and TRBJ2-1, with D possibly being TRBD2 (6 bases). With 3 bases removed from V and 12 bases from J, the gap between germline ends came to 15 bases. This CDR3 contains 13 residues. Germline V gives CDR1 LNHDA, CDR2 SQIVND (reference sequence). The CDR3 nucleotides are TGTGCCAGTAGTATTGGGGGAGGAGTCGGGCAGTTCTTC. It specifies CASSIGGGVGQFF.

This clone appeared a few times. Other DNA variants within this sample encode the same CDR3. The V and J genes are TRBV9 and TRBJ1-1; D perhaps matches TRBD1 (5 bases). The CDR3 is 15 residues long. V lost 2 bases, J lost 0 bases, and 11 bases lay in between. The germline gives CDR1 SGDLS, CDR2 YYNGEE. In DNA form, the CDR3 reads TGTGCCAGCAGCGTCGGGGCAGCCATGAACACTGAAGCTTTCTTT. It translates to CASSVGAAMNTEAFF.

The gene calls are TRBV2 and TRBJ1-3, with 8 bases identical to TRBD1. The CDR3 sequence is 15 residues long. Per the germline V gene, CDR1 is SNHLY and CDR2 is FYNNEI. After removal of 6 bases from V and 3 bases from J, the junction contained 7 bases not matched to a gene. CDR3 coding DNA: TGTGCCAGCAGCGCCGGGACAGGTGGTGGAAACACCATATATTTT. Translating gives CASSAGTGGGNTIYF.

The J gene is TRBJ2-5, the V gene TRBV5-5; 14 bases fit TRBD2. After removal of 1 base from V and 4 bases from J, the junction contained 9 bases not matched to a gene. Germline CDR1 is SGHKS and CDR2 is YYEKEE (reference sequence). The CDR3 is 18 amino acids. The CDR3 protein is CASSLFPGLAGDIETQYF. For the CDR3, the DNA is TGTGCCAGCAGCTTGTTTCCGGGACTAGCGGGGGATATAGAGACCCAGTACTTC.

The chain recombines TRBV14 with TRBJ2-5, with 10 bases matching TRBD1. With V trimmed by 4 bases and J by 5 bases, 7 bases remained unmatched. The CDR3 loop spans 15 amino acids. The germline V gene has CDR1 SGHDN and CDR2 FVKESK. The CDR3 loop is CASSPRQGAGETQYF. CDR3 sequence (DNA): TGTGCCAGCAGCCCTAGACAGGGGGCTGGTGAGACCCAGTACTTC.

In this sample, this clone turned up once. The CDR3 nucleotides are TGTGCCAGCAGCTTAATAAATCGAGATCAGCCCCAGCATTTT. This sequence encodes CASSLINRDQPQHF. The V and J genes are TRBV7-2 and TRBJ1-5; no clear D gene. Germline V gene data show CDR1 as SGHTA and CDR2 as FQGNSA. Trimming left V 2 bases short and J 5 bases short, with 10 bases between. The length of the CDR3 is 14 residues.

The chain joins TRBV6-5 to TRBJ1-3; D remains unclear. This CDR3 contains 15 residues. The V and J ends lost 6 bases and 0 bases respectively, with 12 bases between them. Per the germline V gene, CDR1 is MNHEY and CDR2 is SVGAGI. The CDR3 DNA reads as TGTGCCAGCAGACCCCTCTATAGCTCTGGAAACACCATATATTTT. Amino acids: CASRPLYSSGNTIYF.

The chain combines TRBV7-3 with TRBJ2-4; D perhaps matches TRBD1 (6 bases). CDR1 is SGHTA and CDR2 is FQGTGA in the germline V gene. Trimming shortened V by 5 bases and J by 7 bases, and 18 bases separated the two germline ends. The CDR3 runs 15 residues. CDR3 sequence: CASSPTGRGDNIQYF. The CDR3 DNA follows: TGTGCCAGCAGCCCCACAGGGAGAGGGGATAACATTCAGTACTTC.

The rearrangement joins TRBV6-5 to TRBJ1-1, with D perhaps TRBD1 (5 bases). Trimming removed 6 bases at V and 6 bases at J, with 11 bases between. Germline V gives CDR1 MNHEY, CDR2 SVGAGI. This CDR3 has 12 residues. CDR3 in DNA: TGTGCCAGCAGCCGGACAAGGGCTGAAGCTTTCTTT. This codes for CASSRTRAEAFF.

The rearrangement uses TRBV12-3 or TRBV12-4 and TRBJ2-7; D uncertain. The CDR3 consists of 13 residues. Trimming left V 4 bases short and J 4 bases short, with 11 bases between. The CDR3 bases are TGTGCCAGCAGTTCAGGACGTGGGTACGAGCAGTACTTC. Its protein is CASSSGRGYEQYF.

V and J are TRBV30 and TRBJ2-1, with no clear D. Trimming removed 4 bases from V and 1 base from J, with 14 bases in between. This CDR3 has 15 residues. The V gene's germline CDR1 is GTSNPN and CDR2 SVGIG (reference sequence). The CDR3, as DNA: TGTGCCTGGAACCAAGAATCGCTTTCCTACAATGAGCAGTTCTTC. It codes for CAWNQESLSYNEQFF.

The chain recombines TRBV6-1 with TRBJ1-1; 8 bases map to TRBD1. Germline V gene lookup returns CDR1 MNHNS and CDR2 SASEGT. The V and J ends lost 4 bases and 4 bases, in that order; junction bases with no gene match: 11. This CDR3 comprises 16 residues. The CDR3 DNA is TGTGCCAGCAGTGTGACAGGGGTGCGGAGGGGCACTGAAGCTTTCTTT. This codes for CASSVTGVRRGTEAFF.

This clone was seen once. The chain has TRBV11-3 and TRBJ2-5; D is unclear. The germline V gene encodes CDR1 SGHNT and CDR2 YENEEA. The V end was cut by 3 bases, the J end by 4 bases, with 9 bases between. This CDR3 is built from 13 residues. The CDR3 protein is CASSLRPAETQYF. CDR3 DNA sequence: TGTGCCAGCAGCTTGCGGCCGGCAGAGACCCAGTACTTC.

The chain recombines TRBV7-6 with TRBJ1-2, with a possible D match to TRBD1 (5 bases). Germline lookup yields CDR1 SGHVS and CDR2 FNYEAQ. V lost 3 bases, J lost 0 bases, and 14 bases lay in between. This CDR3 has 16 amino acids. Here the CDR3 reads CASSLGQAPTNYGYTF. CDR3 nucleotide sequence: TGTGCCAGCAGCTTGGGGCAGGCCCCGACTAACTATGGCTACACCTTC.